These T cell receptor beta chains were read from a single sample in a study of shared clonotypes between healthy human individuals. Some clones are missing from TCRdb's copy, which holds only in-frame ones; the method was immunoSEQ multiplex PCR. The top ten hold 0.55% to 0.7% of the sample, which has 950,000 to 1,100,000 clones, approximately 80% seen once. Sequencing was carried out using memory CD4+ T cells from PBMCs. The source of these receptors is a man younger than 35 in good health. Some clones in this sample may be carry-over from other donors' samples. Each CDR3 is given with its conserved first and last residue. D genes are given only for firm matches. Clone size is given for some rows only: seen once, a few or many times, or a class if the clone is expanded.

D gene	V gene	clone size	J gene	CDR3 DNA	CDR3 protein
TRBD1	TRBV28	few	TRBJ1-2	TGTGCCAGCAGTACCGGGACAGCGGGGGGCTACACCTTC	CASSTGTAGGYTF
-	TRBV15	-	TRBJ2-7	TGTGCCACCAGCAAAGGGGGGACCTACGAGCAGTACTTC	CATSKGGTYEQYF
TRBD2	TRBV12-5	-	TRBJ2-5	TGTGCTAGTGGACCATGGGGGGGGTTCCAAGAGACCCAGTACTTC	CASGPWGGFQETQYF
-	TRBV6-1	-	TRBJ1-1	TGTGCCAGCAGCGGAGTGGGGACCTCTCAACGTGAAGCTTTCTTT	CASSGVGTSQREAFF
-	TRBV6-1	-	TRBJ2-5	TGTGCCAGCACCTGGGGACAACTGCAAGAGACCCAGTACTTC	CASTWGQLQETQYF
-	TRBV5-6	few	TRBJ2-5	TGTGCCAGCAGCTTGGGGGCAGGAGAGACCCAGTACTTC	CASSLGAGETQYF
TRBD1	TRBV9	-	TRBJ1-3	TGTGCCAGCAGCGCGCGGGACAGTTACACTCTGGAAAACACCATATATTTT	CASSARDSYTLENTIYF
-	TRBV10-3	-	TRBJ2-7	TGTGCCATCAGTGACTCCTTCGTAGGTGAGCAGTACTTC	CAISDSFVGEQYF
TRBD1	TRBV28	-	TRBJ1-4	TGTGCCAGCAGTCCCAACAGGGGGAGCGAAAAACTGTTTTTT	CASSPNRGSEKLFF
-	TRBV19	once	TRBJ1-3	TGTGCCAGTAGTAAGGGGAGCAGGATCTCTGGAAACACCATATATTTT	CASSKGSRISGNTIYF
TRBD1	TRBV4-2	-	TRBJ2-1	TGTGCCAGCAGCCAAGAGGGACAGGAATACAATGAGCAGTTCTTC	CASSQEGQEYNEQFF
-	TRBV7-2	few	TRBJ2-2	TGTGCCAGCACCCCTCTCGGGGGGGAGCTGTTTTTT	CASTPLGGELFF
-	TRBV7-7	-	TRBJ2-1	TGTGCCAGCAGCTTAGGAGGGGGATACAATGAGCAGTTCTTC	CASSLGGGYNEQFF
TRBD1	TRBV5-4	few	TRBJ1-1	TGTGCCAGCAGCCCACAGGGGAGGGCCGAGACAACTGAAGCTTTCTTT	CASSPQGRAETTEAFF
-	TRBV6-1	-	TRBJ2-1	TGTGCCAGCAGTGCCACCTCGGGACCGATCCAGTTCTTC	CASSATSGPIQFF
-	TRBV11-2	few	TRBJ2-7	TGTGCCAGCAGCCAATTGAGAGGGACTCGCCACGAGCAGTACTTC	CASSQLRGTRHEQYF
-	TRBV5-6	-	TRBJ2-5	TGTGCCAGCGGCCGGGGTTTAGAGACCCAGTACTTC	CASGRGLETQYF
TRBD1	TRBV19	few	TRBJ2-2	TGTGCCAGTAGCATCTCGGACAGGTCCTACACCGGGGAGCTGTTTTTT	CASSISDRSYTGELFF
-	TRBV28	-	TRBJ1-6	TGTGCCAGCGGAACACGGAGGTCGTCACCCCTCCACTTT	CASGTRRSSPLHF
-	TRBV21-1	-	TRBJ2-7	TGTGCCAGCAGCAAGGAAATGACTAGAGGGAGCTCCTACGAGCAGTACTTC	CASSKEMTRGSSYEQYF
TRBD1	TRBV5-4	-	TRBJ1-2	TGTGCCAGCAGCCAGGACAGGGGGTTCTATGGCTACACCTTC	CASSQDRGFYGYTF
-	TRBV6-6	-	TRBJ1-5	TGTGCCAGCAGCCTCGGGGGGGGCCATCAGCCCCAGCATTTT	CASSLGGGHQPQHF
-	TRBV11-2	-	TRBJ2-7	TGTGCCAGCAGCTTGTTGACGCTTCGCTACGAGCAGTACTTC	CASSLLTLRYEQYF
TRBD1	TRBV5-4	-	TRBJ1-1	TGTGCCAGCAGCTGGGGGACAGGAGAAGCTTTCTTT	CASSWGTGEAFF
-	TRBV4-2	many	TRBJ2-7	TGTGCCAGCAGCCAAGTCGGTTGGGGGGCGCGCAACTACGAGCAGTACTTC	CASSQVGWGARNYEQYF
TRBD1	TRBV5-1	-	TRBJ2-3	TGCGCCAGCAGCAGACCTACAGGGGTGGGCACAGATACGCAGTATTTT	CASSRPTGVGTDTQYF
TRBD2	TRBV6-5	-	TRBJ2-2	TGTGCCAGCAGACTAGCGGGAGGAGGTGAGCTGTTTTTT	CASRLAGGGELFF
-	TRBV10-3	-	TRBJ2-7	TGTGCCGGAAGCCGCTCAGGGAGCACTAACGAGCAGTACTTC	CAGSRSGSTNEQYF
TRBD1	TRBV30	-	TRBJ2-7	TGTGCCTTTACGGACAGGGTCTCCTACGAGCAGTACTTC	CAFTDRVSYEQYF
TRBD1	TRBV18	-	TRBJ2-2	TGTGCCAGCTCACCACTACCAATGACAGGGACCCACACCGGGGAGCTGTTTTTT	CASSPLPMTGTHTGELFF
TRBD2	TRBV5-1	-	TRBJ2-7	TGCGCCAGCAGCCCGGATAGGTCGTTAGCGGGAGCAAGCTACGAGCAGTACTTC	CASSPDRSLAGASYEQYF
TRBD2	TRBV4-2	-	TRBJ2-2	TGTGCCAGCAGCCAAGGGACTAGCATTGGGGAGCTGTTTTTT	CASSQGTSIGELFF
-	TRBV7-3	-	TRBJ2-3	TGTGCCAGCAGCTCTAGCACAGATACGCAGTATTTT	CASSSSTDTQYF
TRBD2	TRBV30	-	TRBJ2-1	TGTGCCTGGAGACTAGCGGGAGCAATTTCTGAGCAGTTCTTC	CAWRLAGAISEQFF
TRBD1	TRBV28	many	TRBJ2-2	TGTGCCAGCTGGGACAGCATTACGAACACCGGGGAGCTGTTTTTT	CASWDSITNTGELFF
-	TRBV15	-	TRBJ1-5	TGTGCCACCAGCAGAGATAAATGGCAGAGCAATCAGCCCCAGCATTTT	CATSRDKWQSNQPQHF
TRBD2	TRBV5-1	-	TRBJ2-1	TGCGCCAGCAGCTTGAGCGGGAGGGGGAACAATGAGCAGTTCTTC	CASSLSGRGNNEQFF
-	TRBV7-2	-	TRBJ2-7	TGTGCCAGCAGCCCAGGGCGGACGAACTCGGGGCAGTACTTC	CASSPGRTNSGQYF
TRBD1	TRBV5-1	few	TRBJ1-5	TGCGCCAGCAGCCCGACAGGGAATAGCAATCAGCCCCAGCATTTT	CASSPTGNSNQPQHF
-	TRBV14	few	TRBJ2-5	TGTGCCAGCAGCCTAGTAGCGGCTATACCCCAAGAGACCCAGTACTTC	CASSLVAAIPQETQYF
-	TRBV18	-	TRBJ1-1	TGTGCCAGCTCAACCTCGCTGTGGGACCTGGGCACTGAAGCTTTCTTT	CASSTSLWDLGTEAFF
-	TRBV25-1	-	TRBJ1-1	TGTGCCAGCACGTCGAACACTGAAGCTTTCTTT	CASTSNTEAFF
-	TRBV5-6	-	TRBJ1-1	TGTGCCAGCAGCTTGGCGGGCGAGAACACTGAAGCTTTCTTT	CASSLAGENTEAFF
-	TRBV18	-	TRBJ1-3	TGTGCCAGCTCACCATTAACAGGGTCTGGAAACACCATATATTTT	CASSPLTGSGNTIYF
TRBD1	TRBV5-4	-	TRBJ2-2	TGTGCCAGCAGCTTAGCCGGGACAGGGTACGGGGAGCTGTTTTTT	CASSLAGTGYGELFF
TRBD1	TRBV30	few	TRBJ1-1	TGTGCCTGGACAGACAGGGCCGAAGCTTTCTTT	CAWTDRAEAFF
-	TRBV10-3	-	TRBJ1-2	TGTGCCATCAGTGAGTCGGAGGGGGTGTCGGGCTACACCTTC	CAISESEGVSGYTF
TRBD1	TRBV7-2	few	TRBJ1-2	TGTGCCAGCAGCCAGACAGGGAGTTATGGCTACACCTTC	CASSQTGSYGYTF